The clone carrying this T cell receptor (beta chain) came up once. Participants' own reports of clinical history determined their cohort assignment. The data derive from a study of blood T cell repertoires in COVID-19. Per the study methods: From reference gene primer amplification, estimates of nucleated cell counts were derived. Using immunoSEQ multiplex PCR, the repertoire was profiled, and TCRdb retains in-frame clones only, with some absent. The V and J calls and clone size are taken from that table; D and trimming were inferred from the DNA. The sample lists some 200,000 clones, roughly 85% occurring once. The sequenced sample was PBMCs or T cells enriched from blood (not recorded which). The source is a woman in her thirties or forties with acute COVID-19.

The CDR3 spells CASQTGLNGYTF. CDR3 DNA sequence: TGTGCCAGCCAAACAGGGCTCAATGGCTACACCTTC. The chain has TRBV18 and TRBJ1-2; possibly TRBD1 for D (6 bases). The V gene lost 8 bases and the J gene lost 6 bases, with 13 bases spanning the gap. The CDR3 is made up of 12 amino acids. Germline CDR1 is KGHSH and CDR2 is LQKENI.